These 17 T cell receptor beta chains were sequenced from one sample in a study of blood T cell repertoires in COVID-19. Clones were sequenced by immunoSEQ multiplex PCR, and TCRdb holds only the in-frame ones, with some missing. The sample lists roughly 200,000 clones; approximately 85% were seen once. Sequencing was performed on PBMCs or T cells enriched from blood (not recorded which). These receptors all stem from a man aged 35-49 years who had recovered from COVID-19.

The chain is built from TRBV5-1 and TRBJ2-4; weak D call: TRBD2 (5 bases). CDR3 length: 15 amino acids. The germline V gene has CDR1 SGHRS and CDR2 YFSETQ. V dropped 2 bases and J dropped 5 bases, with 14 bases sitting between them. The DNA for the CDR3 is TGCGCCAGCAGCTTCACGGGGATTGGCGAAAACATTCAGTACTTC. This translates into CASSFTGIGENIQYF.

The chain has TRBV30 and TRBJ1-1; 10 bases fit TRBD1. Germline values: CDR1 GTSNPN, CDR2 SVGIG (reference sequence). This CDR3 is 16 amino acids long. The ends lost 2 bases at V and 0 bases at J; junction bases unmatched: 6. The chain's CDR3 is CAWSSRTGGMNTEAFF. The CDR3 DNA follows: TGTGCCTGGAGTTCCCGGACAGGGGGAATGAACACTGAAGCTTTCTTT. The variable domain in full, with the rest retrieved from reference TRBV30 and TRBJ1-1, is SQTIHQWPATLVQPVGSPLSLECTVEGTSNPNLYWYRQAAGRGLQLLFYSVGIGQISSEVPQNLSASRPQDRQFILSSKKLLLSDSGFYLCAWSSRTGGMNTEAFFGQGTRLTVV.

The CDR3 region has the DNA TGTGCCAGCAGCTTGAGGGACTCCTACGAGCAGTACTTC. This translates into CASSLRDSYEQYF. The chain couples TRBV7-9 to TRBJ2-7, with a possible D match to TRBD2 (5 bases). Germline V gene lookup returns CDR1 SEHNR and CDR2 FQNEAQ (reference sequence). V lost 3 bases and J 0 bases, leaving 6 bases between the germline ends. The length of the CDR3 is 13 residues.

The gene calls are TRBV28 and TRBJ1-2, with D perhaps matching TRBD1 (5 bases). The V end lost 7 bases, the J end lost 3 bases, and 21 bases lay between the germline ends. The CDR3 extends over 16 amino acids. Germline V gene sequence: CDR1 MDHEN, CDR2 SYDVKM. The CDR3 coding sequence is TGTGCCAGCACTACTTTCGGGGGAACAAGGGACTATGGCTACACCTTC. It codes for CASTTFGGTRDYGYTF.

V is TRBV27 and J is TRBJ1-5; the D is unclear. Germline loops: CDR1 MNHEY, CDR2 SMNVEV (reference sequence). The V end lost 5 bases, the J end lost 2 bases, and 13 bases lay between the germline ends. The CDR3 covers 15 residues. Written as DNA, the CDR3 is TGTGCCAGCAGTCCTGGACCGAGGGGCAATCAGCCCCAGCATTTT. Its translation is CASSPGPRGNQPQHF.

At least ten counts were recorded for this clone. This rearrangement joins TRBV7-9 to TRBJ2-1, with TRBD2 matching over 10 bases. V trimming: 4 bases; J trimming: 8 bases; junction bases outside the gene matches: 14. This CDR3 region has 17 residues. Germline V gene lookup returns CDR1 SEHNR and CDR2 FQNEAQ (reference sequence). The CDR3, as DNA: TGTGCCAGCAGCTCTTTCGACATAGAACTAGCGGGACATGAGCAGTTCTTC. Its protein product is CASSSFDIELAGHEQFF.

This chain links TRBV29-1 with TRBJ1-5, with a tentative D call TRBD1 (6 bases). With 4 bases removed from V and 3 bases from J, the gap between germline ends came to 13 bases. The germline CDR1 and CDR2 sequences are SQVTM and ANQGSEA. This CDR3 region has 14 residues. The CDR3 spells CSVAWTDPNQPQHF. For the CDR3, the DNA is TGCAGCGTTGCCTGGACAGACCCCAATCAGCCCCAGCATTTT.

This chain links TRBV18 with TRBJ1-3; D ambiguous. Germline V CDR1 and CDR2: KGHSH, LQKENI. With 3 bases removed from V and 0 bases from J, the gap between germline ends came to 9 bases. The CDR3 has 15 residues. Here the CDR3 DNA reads TGTGCCAGCTCACCTACGGTTAGCTCTGGAAACACCATATATTTT. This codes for CASSPTVSSGNTIYF.

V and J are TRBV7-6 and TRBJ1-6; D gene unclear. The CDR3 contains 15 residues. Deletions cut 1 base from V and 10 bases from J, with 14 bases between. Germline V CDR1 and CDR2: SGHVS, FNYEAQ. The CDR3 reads CASSLGVQTSSPLHF. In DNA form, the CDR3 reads TGTGCCAGCAGCTTAGGCGTCCAAACGAGCTCACCCCTCCACTTT.

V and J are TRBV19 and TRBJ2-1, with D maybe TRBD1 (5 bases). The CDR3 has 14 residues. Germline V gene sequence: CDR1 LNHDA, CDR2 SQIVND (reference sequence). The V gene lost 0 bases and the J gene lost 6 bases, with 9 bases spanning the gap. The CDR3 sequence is CASSIDGAGNEQFF. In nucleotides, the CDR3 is TGTGCCAGTAGTATAGATGGGGCTGGCAATGAGCAGTTCTTC.

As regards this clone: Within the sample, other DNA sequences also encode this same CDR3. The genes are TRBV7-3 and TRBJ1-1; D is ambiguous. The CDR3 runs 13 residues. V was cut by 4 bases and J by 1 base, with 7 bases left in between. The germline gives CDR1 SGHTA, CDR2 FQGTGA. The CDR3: CASSSGGNTEAFF. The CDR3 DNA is TGTGCCAGCAGCTCCGGTGGGAACACTGAAGCTTTCTTT.

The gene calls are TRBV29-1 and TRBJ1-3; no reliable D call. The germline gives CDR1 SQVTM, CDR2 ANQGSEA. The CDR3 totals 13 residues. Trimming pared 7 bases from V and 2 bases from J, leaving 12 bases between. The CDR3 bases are TGCAGCGCCGCGTACGATCCTGGAAACACCATATATTTT. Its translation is CSAAYDPGNTIYF.

The DNA for the CDR3 is TGTGCCAGCAGCCCGCGTTTCACAGGGTTGGACGCTGAAGCTTTCTTT. Translated: CASSPRFTGLDAEAFF. This chain links TRBV5-6 with TRBJ1-1; tentative D call: TRBD1 (6 bases). Trimming removed 4 bases from V and 6 bases from J, with 22 bases in between. The germline gives CDR1 SGHDT, CDR2 YYEEEE. The CDR3 has 16 amino acids.

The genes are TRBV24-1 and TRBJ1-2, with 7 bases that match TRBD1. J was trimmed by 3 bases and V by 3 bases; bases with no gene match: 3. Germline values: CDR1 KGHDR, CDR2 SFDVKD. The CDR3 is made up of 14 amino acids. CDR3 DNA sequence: TGTGCCACCAGTGATAATACAGGGGACTATGGCTACACCTTC. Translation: CATSDNTGDYGYTF.

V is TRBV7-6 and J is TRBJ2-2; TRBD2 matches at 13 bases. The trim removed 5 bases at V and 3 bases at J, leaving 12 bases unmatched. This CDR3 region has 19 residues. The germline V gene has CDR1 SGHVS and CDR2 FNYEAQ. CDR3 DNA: TGTGCCAGCAGCCCTGAGACTAGCGGGGGGTGGCGTGACACCGGGGAGCTGTTTTTT. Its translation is CASSPETSGGWRDTGELFF. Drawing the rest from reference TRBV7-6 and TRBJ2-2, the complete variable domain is GAGVSQSPRYKVTKRGQDVALRCDPISGHVSLYWYRQALGQGPEFLTYFNYEAQQDKSGLPNDRFSAERPEGSISTLTIQRTEQRDSAMYRCASSPETSGGWRDTGELFFGEGSRLTVL.

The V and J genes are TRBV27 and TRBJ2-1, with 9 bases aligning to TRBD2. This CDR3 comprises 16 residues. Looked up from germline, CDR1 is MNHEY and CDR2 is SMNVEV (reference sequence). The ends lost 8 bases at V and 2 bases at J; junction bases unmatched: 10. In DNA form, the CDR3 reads TGTGCCAGCGGGGGGAGCGGGAGGACCACCTACAATGAGCAGTTCTTC. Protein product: CASGGSGRTTYNEQFF.

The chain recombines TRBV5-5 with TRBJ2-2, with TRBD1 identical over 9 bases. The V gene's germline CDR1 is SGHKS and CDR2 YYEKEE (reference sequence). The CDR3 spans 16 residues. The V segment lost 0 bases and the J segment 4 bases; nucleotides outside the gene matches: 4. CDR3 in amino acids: CASSLGDRVFTGELFF. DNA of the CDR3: TGTGCCAGCAGCTTGGGGGACAGGGTATTCACCGGGGAGCTGTTTTTT.